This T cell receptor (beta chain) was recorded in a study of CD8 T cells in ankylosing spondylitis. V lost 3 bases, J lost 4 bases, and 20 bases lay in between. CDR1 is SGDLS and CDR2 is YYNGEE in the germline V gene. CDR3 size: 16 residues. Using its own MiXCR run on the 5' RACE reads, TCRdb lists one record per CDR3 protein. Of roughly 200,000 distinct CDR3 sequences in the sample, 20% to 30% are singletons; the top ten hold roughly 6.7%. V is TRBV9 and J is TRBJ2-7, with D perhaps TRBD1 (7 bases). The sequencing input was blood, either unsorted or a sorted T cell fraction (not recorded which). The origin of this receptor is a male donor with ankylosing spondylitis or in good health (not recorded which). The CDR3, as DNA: TGTGCCAGCAGCGGTAAATCAGGGGGGATGAGATACGAGCAGTACTTC. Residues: CASSGKSGGMRYEQYF.